Here is one T cell receptor beta chain with its context. Its antigen is not yet known. No much larger clone is present one base from it, and per-base qualities are unavailable. Other DNA sequences in the sample encode the same CDR3. As encoded in the germline V gene, CDR1 is MDHEN while CDR2 is SYDVKM. Taken from cysteine to phenylalanine, the CDR3 has 14 residues. Only the CDR3 region is kept as DNA, spanning 42 bases read in frame from base 1. Trimmed from V: 6 bases; trimmed from J: 5 bases; junction bases lacking a gene match: 4. The library relied on the immunoSEQ multiplex PCR assay. The table was pulled from immuneACCESS by TCRdb, which kept in-frame rearrangements only. Such tables lose some clones; where checked, under half of the loss comes from unresolved V genes, and the rest has no known cause. The sample table lists over 100,000 clones, more than 80% of them with a count of one. Roughly 2.5% of the sample is held by the ten biggest clonotypes.

This sample is part of a study of control samples from healthy donors and cancer patients (dated by TCRdb to 2018 to 2021). Sequenced input: blood. The sequence came from a man aged 35 to 55 in good health. The chain joins TRBV28 to TRBJ1-4; 9 bases in the middle match TRBD1. Read as DNA, the sequence is TGTGCCAGCAGGGGGACAGGGCTAAATGAAAAACTGTTTTTT. This translates into CASRGTGLNEKLFF.